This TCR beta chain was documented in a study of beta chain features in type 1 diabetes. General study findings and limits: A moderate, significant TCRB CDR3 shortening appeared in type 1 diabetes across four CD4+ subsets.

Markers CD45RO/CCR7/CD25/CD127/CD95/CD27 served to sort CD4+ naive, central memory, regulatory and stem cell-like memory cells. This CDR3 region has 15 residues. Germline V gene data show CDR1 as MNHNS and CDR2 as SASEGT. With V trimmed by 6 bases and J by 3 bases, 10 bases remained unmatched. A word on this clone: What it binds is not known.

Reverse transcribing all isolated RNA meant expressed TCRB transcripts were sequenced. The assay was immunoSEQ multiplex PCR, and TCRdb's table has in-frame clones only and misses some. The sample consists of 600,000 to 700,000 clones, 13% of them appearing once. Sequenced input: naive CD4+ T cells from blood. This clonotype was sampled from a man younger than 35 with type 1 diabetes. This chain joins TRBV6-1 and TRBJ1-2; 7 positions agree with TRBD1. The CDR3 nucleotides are TGTGCCAGCAGGCTCTGGACAGGTTTAGACTATGGCTACACCTTC. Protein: CASRLWTGLDYGYTF.